This TCR beta chain was profiled in a study of blood T cells in healthy people across ages. Through a sample-barcoded 5' primer and a J-beta primer mix, a second PCR was run for roughly 6 to 12 cycles. Every cDNA molecule bore a tag from a template-switch adaptor containing 12 random nucleotides. In TCRdb, the 5' RACE reads were re-called with MiXCR into one record per CDR3 protein. The sample consists of approximately 1.5 million distinct CDR3 sequences, under 55% of them appearing once. In germline, CDR1 is DFQATT, CDR2 SNEGSKA (reference sequence). V trimming: 6 bases; J trimming: 4 bases; junction bases outside the gene matches: 8. The CDR3 covers 13 residues.

The receptor was isolated from a woman under 30 in good health. The J gene is TRBJ2-5, the V gene TRBV20-1; TRBD1 agrees at 7 bases. Sequencing used blood. Written as DNA, the CDR3 is TGCAGTGCCTTACAGGGGAGTGGAGAGACCCAGTACTTC. Amino acids: CSALQGSGETQYF.